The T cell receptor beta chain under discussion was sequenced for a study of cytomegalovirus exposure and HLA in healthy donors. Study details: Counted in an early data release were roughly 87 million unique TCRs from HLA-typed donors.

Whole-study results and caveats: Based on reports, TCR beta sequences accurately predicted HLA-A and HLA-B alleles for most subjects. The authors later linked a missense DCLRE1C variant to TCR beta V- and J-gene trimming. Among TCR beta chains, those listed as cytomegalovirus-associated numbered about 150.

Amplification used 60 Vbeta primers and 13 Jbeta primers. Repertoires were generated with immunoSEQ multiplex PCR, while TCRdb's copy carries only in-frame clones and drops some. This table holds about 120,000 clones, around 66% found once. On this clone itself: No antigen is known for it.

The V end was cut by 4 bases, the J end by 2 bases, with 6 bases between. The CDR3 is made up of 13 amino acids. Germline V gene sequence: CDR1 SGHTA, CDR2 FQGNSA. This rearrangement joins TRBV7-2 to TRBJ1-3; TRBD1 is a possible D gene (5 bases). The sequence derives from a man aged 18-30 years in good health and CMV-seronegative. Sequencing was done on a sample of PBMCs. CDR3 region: CASSSGAGNTIYF. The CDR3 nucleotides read TGTGCCAGCAGCTCGGGGGCTGGAAACACCATATATTTT.